This is a list of T cell receptor beta chains from one sample in a study of blood T cell repertoires in COVID-19. Clones were sequenced by immunoSEQ multiplex PCR, and TCRdb holds only the in-frame ones, with some missing. Here the sample spans over 250,000 clones, around 89% being singletons. What was sequenced was PBMCs or T cells enriched from blood (not recorded which). Every receptor here comes from a woman aged 55 to 70 in a cohort exposed to, infected with or recovered from COVID-19 (not recorded which). The CDR3 runs from the conserved cysteine through the conserved F or W. D genes are given only for firm matches. Clone size, where shown, is once, few, many, or a class for clones that have expanded.

V: TRBV10-1
J: TRBJ2-3
D: TRBD2
size: -
DNA: TGCGCCAGCAGTGCCGCATGGACTAGCGGAACAGATACGCAGTATTTT
CDR3: CASSAAWTSGTDTQYF

V: TRBV3-1/TRBV3-2
J: TRBJ2-7
D: TRBD2
size: -
DNA: TGTGCCAGCAGCCAAGGACTAGCGGGAGTCTACGAGCAGTACTTC
CDR3: CASSQGLAGVYEQYF

V: TRBV5-8
J: TRBJ1-4
D: -
size: once
DNA: TGTGCCAGCAGCGTCTCGGGGGGTCATGAAAAACTGTTTTTT
CDR3: CASSVSGGHEKLFF

V: TRBV10-1
J: TRBJ2-5
D: -
size: -
DNA: TGCGCCAGCAGTCCCTACGGGAGAGGAGAGACCCAGTACTTC
CDR3: CASSPYGRGETQYF

V: TRBV11-3
J: TRBJ2-5
D: -
size: once
DNA: TGTGCCAGCAGCTTAGACCCGTACCAAGAGACCCAGTACTTC
CDR3: CASSLDPYQETQYF

V: TRBV7-3
J: TRBJ2-1
D: -
size: -
DNA: TGTGCCAGCAGCCCCAGTGGGTCGCGCGGCCAATACAATGAGCAGTTCTTC
CDR3: CASSPSGSRGQYNEQFF

V: TRBV25-1
J: TRBJ2-1
D: TRBD1
size: -
DNA: TGTGCCAGACGTGGACTCACGGGACAGGGTAGGGGCAATGAGCAGTTCTTC
CDR3: CARRGLTGQGRGNEQFF

V: TRBV2
J: TRBJ1-2
D: -
size: -
DNA: TGTGCCAGCAGTGAACCGAGGGGGGGGTATGGCTACACCTTC
CDR3: CASSEPRGGYGYTF

V: TRBV4-1
J: TRBJ2-7
D: -
size: -
DNA: TGCGCCAGCAGCCAAGGAGGAGGGGGCGACCCCTACGAGCAGTACTTC
CDR3: CASSQGGGGDPYEQYF

V: TRBV7-3
J: TRBJ1-2
D: -
size: once
DNA: TGTGCCAGCGGATCGGGGGGGAAAGGTGGCTACACCTTC
CDR3: CASGSGGKGGYTF

V: TRBV18
J: TRBJ1-1
D: -
size: -
DNA: TGTGCCAGCTCACCACTAGTGAACACTGAAGCTTTCTTT
CDR3: CASSPLVNTEAFF

V: TRBV5-6
J: TRBJ2-7
D: -
size: -
DNA: TGTGCCAGCAGCTTGTGGGGCACCTACGAGCAGTACTTC
CDR3: CASSLWGTYEQYF

V: TRBV5-1
J: TRBJ2-3
D: TRBD2
size: -
DNA: TGCGCCAGCAGCTTGGAACAAGCGGGAGCAGATACGCAGTATTTT
CDR3: CASSLEQAGADTQYF

V: TRBV10-3
J: TRBJ2-1
D: -
size: -
DNA: TGTGCCATCAGTGAGGGGGGACTGGAGCAGTTCTTC
CDR3: CAISEGGLEQFF

V: TRBV2
J: TRBJ2-2
D: TRBD2
size: -
DNA: TGTGCCAGCAGGGGACTAGTGGACACCGGGGAGCTGTTTTTT
CDR3: CASRGLVDTGELFF

V: TRBV24-1
J: TRBJ1-5
D: -
size: once
DNA: TGTGCCACCAGTGATCCGGCGGGGATGGGCAATCAGCCCCAGCATTTT
CDR3: CATSDPAGMGNQPQHF

V: TRBV5-6
J: TRBJ1-5
D: -
size: -
DNA: TGTGCCAGCAGCTTGGGAGGATCAGGGATGCCCCAGCATTTT
CDR3: CASSLGGSGMPQHF

V: TRBV6-5
J: TRBJ2-7
D: -
size: -
DNA: TGTGCCAGCAGTTACTCGACCCAGGGGACCTACGAGCAGTACTTC
CDR3: CASSYSTQGTYEQYF

V: TRBV29-1
J: TRBJ2-7
D: TRBD1
size: -
DNA: TGCAGCGTGGACAGGGGCCACGAGCAGTACTTC
CDR3: CSVDRGHEQYF

V: TRBV7-9
J: TRBJ2-7
D: TRBD1
size: -
DNA: TGTGCCAGCGGCGGGACAGGGGTAAGCTACGAGCAGTACTTC
CDR3: CASGGTGVSYEQYF

V: TRBV4-1
J: TRBJ1-5
D: -
size: -
DNA: TGCGCCAGCAGCCAAGATCCGGCGGGAGGGAGGCCCCAGCATTTT
CDR3: CASSQDPAGGRPQHF

V: TRBV28
J: TRBJ1-5
D: -
size: once
DNA: TGTGCCAGCAGGGTACAGGTTCCGCATCAGCCCCAGCATTTT
CDR3: CASRVQVPHQPQHF

V: TRBV27
J: TRBJ1-4
D: TRBD1
size: -
DNA: TGTGCCAGCAGTTTAGCGGGACAGGGAAATGAAAAACTGTTTTTT
CDR3: CASSLAGQGNEKLFF

V: TRBV5-6
J: TRBJ1-3
D: TRBD1
size: -
DNA: TGTGCCAGCAGCGTCCGGGACAGGAGCTCTGGAAACACCATATATTTT
CDR3: CASSVRDRSSGNTIYF

V: TRBV19
J: TRBJ1-5
D: -
size: -
DNA: TGTGCCAGTAGTATGATCTCTATAGGCAATCAGCCCCAGCATTTT
CDR3: CASSMISIGNQPQHF

V: TRBV27
J: TRBJ2-3
D: -
size: -
DNA: TGTGCCAGCAGTCGCAAAACAGAGACTATCACAGATACGCAGTATTTT
CDR3: CASSRKTETITDTQYF

V: TRBV3-1/TRBV3-2
J: TRBJ2-7
D: -
size: once
DNA: TGTGCCAGCAGCCAAGGCGGGTTCAGGTACGAGCAGTACTTC
CDR3: CASSQGGFRYEQYF

V: TRBV21-1
J: TRBJ2-1
D: -
size: -
DNA: TGTGCCAGCAGCAAAGAGAGGTCCTCCTACTACAATGAGCAGTTCTTC
CDR3: CASSKERSSYYNEQFF

V: TRBV7-2
J: TRBJ2-1
D: TRBD2
size: once
DNA: TGTGCCAGCAATAGCGGGAGCTCCTACAATGAGCAGTTCTTC
CDR3: CASNSGSSYNEQFF

V: TRBV7-2
J: TRBJ1-2
D: TRBD1
size: once
DNA: TGTGCCAGCAGCTTAGGCCTAGGGTGGCAGGGGGGCGATGGCTACACCTTC
CDR3: CASSLGLGWQGGDGYTF

V: TRBV18
J: TRBJ2-7
D: TRBD2
size: -
DNA: TGTGCCAGCTCACCCTGGACTAGCGGGAAGGATCTAGGGTACGAGCAGTACTTC
CDR3: CASSPWTSGKDLGYEQYF

V: TRBV14
J: TRBJ1-2
D: -
size: -
DNA: TGTGCCAGCAGCTTGTCCAGGGTTTATGGCTACACCTTC
CDR3: CASSLSRVYGYTF

V: TRBV18
J: TRBJ2-7
D: -
size: -
DNA: TGTGCCAGCTCACCACCGGCAGGGGACGAGCAGTACTTC
CDR3: CASSPPAGDEQYF

V: TRBV11-3
J: TRBJ2-1
D: TRBD1
size: -
DNA: TGTGCCAGCAGCCAGGACAGGTCTGAGCAGTTCTTC
CDR3: CASSQDRSEQFF

V: TRBV2
J: TRBJ1-6
D: -
size: -
DNA: TGTGCCAGCAGTGATTTGACAGCGGGGGTATCACCCCTCCACTTT
CDR3: CASSDLTAGVSPLHF

V: TRBV6-2/TRBV6-3
J: TRBJ2-1
D: TRBD2
size: -
DNA: TGTGCCAGCAGTCATAGCGGGATGAGCTCCTACAATGAGCAGTTCTTC
CDR3: CASSHSGMSSYNEQFF

V: TRBV2
J: TRBJ1-2
D: -
size: -
DNA: TGTGCCAGCAGTGTAGACAGGACGCGGTACACCTTC
CDR3: CASSVDRTRYTF

V: TRBV7-2
J: TRBJ2-3
D: TRBD2
size: once
DNA: TGTGCCAGCAGCACCCCCGGGACTAGGACTGATACGCAGTATTTT
CDR3: CASSTPGTRTDTQYF

V: TRBV28
J: TRBJ1-6
D: -
size: -
DNA: TGTGCCAGCAGTTCGCCAACTATTGATAATTCACCCCTCCACTTT
CDR3: CASSSPTIDNSPLHF

V: TRBV24-1
J: TRBJ2-3
D: -
size: -
DNA: TGTGCCACCAGTGATAATACGGCGGAAGCGCAGTATTTT
CDR3: CATSDNTAEAQYF

V: TRBV3-1/TRBV3-2
J: TRBJ1-2
D: TRBD1
size: -
DNA: TGTGCCAGCAGCCGGACAGGGAGTTCTGGCTACACCTTC
CDR3: CASSRTGSSGYTF

V: TRBV21-1
J: TRBJ1-4
D: -
size: -
DNA: TGTGCCAGCAGCCGTCGGACAGGGCCCCAATTAACTAATGAAAAACTGTTTTTT
CDR3: CASSRRTGPQLTNEKLFF

V: TRBV6-5
J: TRBJ1-6
D: TRBD1
size: -
DNA: TGTGCCAGCAGCCGTACAGGGGGCAGCGGTTCACCCCTCCACTTT
CDR3: CASSRTGGSGSPLHF